This T cell receptor (beta chain) stems from a study of Ad26.COV2.S vaccination and SARS-CoV-2 variants. Treatment of the sample: some 19 received Ad26.COV2.S at low or high dose, single or two shots; 5 received placebo; per-sample allocation not given. On day 63 after the first injection, vaccine and placebo recipients gave samples. An Ad26 vector expressing Wuhan-strain SARS-CoV-2 spike served as the vaccine. The CDR3 covers 13 residues. The V end was cut by 7 bases, the J end by 9 bases, with 17 bases between. Per germline, CDR1 SGHRS and CDR2 YFSETQ. As to this clone: Its antigen is undetermined.

Findings of the study overall: Vaccinees reportedly had broad spike-specific CD8+ and CD4+ T cell responses. The TCR breadth and depth analyses may have produced an underestimate of total T cell responses. The study found similar non-spike TCR breadth in vaccine and placebo recipients.

The table came from immunoSEQ multiplex PCR; TCRdb's copy has only in-frame clones and leaves some out. The sample holds about 400,000 clones, 83% seen once. The chain recombines TRBV5-1 with TRBJ1-5; TRBD1 is a possible D gene (5 bases). Sample: peripheral blood, taken in a trial of Ad26.COV2.S vaccine versus placebo. This clonotype was sampled from a person between 18 and 65 years old who received the Ad26.COV2.S COVID-19 vaccine or a placebo. The CDR3 bases are TGCGCCAGCCGAAGGGACTGGGAAGGGCCCCAGCATTTT. Protein sequence: CASRRDWEGPQHF. Full variable domain (rest looked up from reference TRBV5-1 and TRBJ1-5): KAGVTQTPRYLIKTRGQQVTLSCSPISGHRSVSWYQQTPGQGLQFLFEYFSETQRNKGNFPGRFSGRQFSNSRSEMNVSTLELGDSALYLCASRRDWEGPQHFGDGTRLSIL.